This T cell receptor beta chain originates from a study of identical twins. General observations from the study: Carriage of fewer insertions was seen in abundant cord blood beta clonotypes, whereas memory repertoires showed none. Twins shared beta out-of-frame sequences in excess, but this excess was weaker.

A remark on this clonotype: Its antigen is undetermined.

MiXCR was run by TCRdb on the 5' RACE reads, yielding one entry per CDR3 protein. Of 1.5 million to 2 million distinct CDR3 sequences detected, about 32% appear once; the ten largest clones hold approximately 0.29%. V lost 3 bases to trimming and J lost 1 base, with 12 bases between them. CDR1 and CDR2 from the germline V gene are ENHRY and SYGVKD. CDR3 length: 16 amino acids. Sequenced material: cord blood. V usage is TRBV10-3 and J usage is TRBJ1-4, with D possibly being TRBD1 (6 bases). The TCR sequence derives from a newborn girl in good health. This CDR3 is CAISDQGRGTNEKLFF. The CDR3 DNA sequence: TGTGCCATCAGTGATCAGGGGCGCGGAACTAATGAAAAACTGTTTTTT.